These 23 T cell receptor beta chains share one sample of origin, sequenced in a study of T cells in localized non-small cell lung cancer. The data were produced by immunoSEQ multiplex PCR, yet TCRdb's version contains in-frame clones alone and is incomplete. This table has more than 30,000 clones, around 84% appearing once. The starting material was peripheral blood, obtained before any cancer treatment. Receptors originate from a male donor aged 60 or over with stage II squamous cell lung carcinoma.

The rearrangement uses TRBV5-1 and TRBJ2-5; 14 bases are shared with TRBD2. Germline CDR1 and CDR2: SGHRS and YFSETQ. J was trimmed by 4 bases and V by 2 bases; bases with no gene match: 7. CDR3 length: 17 residues. CDR3 in amino acids: CASSFGGLAGEGETQYF. The CDR3 nucleotides read TGCGCCAGCAGCTTTGGGGGACTAGCGGGAGAAGGAGAGACCCAGTACTTC.

The V gene is TRBV6-5, the J gene TRBJ2-1; 8 bases map to TRBD2. This CDR3 spans 13 amino acids. Trimming took 8 bases from V and 7 from J; bases not matched to a gene: 7. Looked up from germline, CDR1 is MNHEY and CDR2 is SVGAGI. CDR3 coding DNA: TGTGCCAGCGGGTTAGCGGGACCTAATGAGCAGTTCTTC. Its protein product is CASGLAGPNEQFF.

The chain combines TRBV5-1 with TRBJ2-7; D not certain. CDR1 and CDR2 (germline): SGHRS, YFSETQ. V dropped 2 bases and J dropped 2 bases, with 11 bases sitting between them. This CDR3 has 14 amino acids. The CDR3 DNA reads as TGCGCCAGCAGCTTAGAGGATATTACCTACGAGCAGTACTTC. Protein sequence: CASSLEDITYEQYF.

The chain has TRBV30 and TRBJ1-2; TRBD1 might be the D (5 bases). Trimming left V 0 bases short and J 7 bases short, with 12 bases between. CDR1 and CDR2 (germline): GTSNPN, SVGIG (reference sequence). This CDR3 spans 13 amino acids. The CDR3 loop reads CAWSVGQGGGYTF. CDR3 DNA: TGTGCCTGGAGTGTAGGCCAGGGAGGTGGCTACACCTTC.

The sample holds many counts of this clone. J is TRBJ1-4 and V is TRBV30; D not certain. Germline V gene data show CDR1 as GTSNPN and CDR2 as SVGIG (reference sequence). The CDR3 contains 11 residues. The ends were cut back, 2 bases at V and 8 bases at J, with 6 bases in the middle. Here the CDR3 DNA reads TGTGCCTGGAGTTTTAGCGAAAAACTGTTTTTT. This codes for CAWSFSEKLFF.

The rearrangement joins TRBV11-2 to TRBJ2-1, with 7 positions matching TRBD2. The CDR3 runs 16 residues. CDR1 is SGHAT, CDR2 FQNNGV, per germline. J was trimmed by 5 bases and V by 3 bases; bases with no gene match: 10. As DNA, the CDR3 is TGTGCCAGCAGCTTCCTCAGAATCGGGACTAACAATGAGCAGTTCTTC. Translation gives CASSFLRIGTNNEQFF. Based on the CDR3 plus reference TRBV11-2 and TRBJ2-1, the full variable domain is EAGVAQSPRYKIIEKRQSVAFWCNPISGHATLYWYQQILGQGPKLLIQFQNNGVVDDSQLPKDRFSAERLKGVDSTLKIQPAKLEDSAVYLCASSFLRIGTNNEQFFGPGTRLTVL.

In its sample, this clone was seen once. A much larger clone lies a single base off, so this may be a read error. This rearrangement joins TRBV7-2 to TRBJ2-3, with D possibly TRBD2 on 7 matching bases. V was pared by 8 bases and J by 6 bases, with 24 bases between. Germline V gene data show CDR1 as SGHTA and CDR2 as FQGNSA. This CDR3 is 16 amino acids long. The CDR3 loop reads CASCTSGGGGWDTQYF. The CDR3, as DNA: TGTGCCAGCTGTACCTCGGGGGGCGGGGGTTGGGATACGCAGTATTTT.

The genes are TRBV28 and TRBJ2-2; 8 nucleotides match TRBD2. Losses at the gene ends were 1 base for V and 3 bases for J; bases not matched to a gene: 1. CDR1 MDHEN and CDR2 SYDVKM come from the germline V gene. The CDR3 sequence is 15 residues long. CDR3 protein: CASSLSGGHTGELFF. CDR3 nucleotides: TGTGCCAGCAGTTTATCGGGGGGGCACACCGGGGAGCTGTTTTTT.

The chain uses TRBV28 and TRBJ2-3; 8 nucleotides line up with TRBD2. CDR1 is MDHEN and CDR2 is SYDVKM in the germline V gene. The CDR3 runs to 16 residues. J was trimmed by 2 bases and V by 2 bases; bases with no gene match: 6. The CDR3 sequence is CASSLGRGGPTDTQYF. The DNA of the CDR3 is TGTGCCAGCAGTTTAGGCCGGGGGGGCCCCACAGATACGCAGTATTTT.

V usage is TRBV2 and J usage is TRBJ1-1, with a tentative D call TRBD1 (5 bases). V dropped 6 bases and J dropped 3 bases, with 20 bases sitting between them. The CDR3 runs 16 residues. Germline assignment: CDR1 SNHLY and CDR2 FYNNEI. The CDR3: CASRGGNRRLDTEAFF. CDR3 coding DNA: TGTGCCAGCAGGGGGGGTAACAGGAGGCTCGACACTGAAGCTTTCTTT.

This chain links TRBV18 with TRBJ1-5, with TRBD1 as a possible D gene (5 bases). The CDR3 is made up of 14 amino acids. V was shortened by 4 bases and J by 4 bases, with 11 bases between the two germline ends. The V gene's germline CDR1 is KGHSH and CDR2 LQKENI. CDR3 in amino acids: CASSLQEQNQPQHF. CDR3 bases: TGTGCCAGCTCACTACAGGAGCAAAATCAGCCCCAGCATTTT.

The gene calls are TRBV30 and TRBJ1-2; TRBD1 matches 8 bases. Germline V CDR1 and CDR2: GTSNPN, SVGIG (reference sequence). V gave up 3 bases and J gave up 4 bases; unmatched junction bases: 4. The CDR3 runs 13 residues. The CDR3 reads CAWRGTGFYGYTF. The CDR3 coding sequence is TGTGCCTGGAGGGGGACAGGTTTCTATGGCTACACCTTC.

The V and J genes are TRBV20-1 and TRBJ1-3; tentatively, D is TRBD1 (5 bases). CDR3 length equals 11 residues. Trimming removed 7 bases at V and 4 bases at J, with 8 bases between. From germline, CDR1 is DFQATT and CDR2 SNEGSKA (reference sequence). CDR3 protein: CSGGVGNTIYF. The CDR3 DNA reads as TGCAGTGGAGGGGTCGGAAACACCATATATTTT.

This chain uses TRBV5-4 with TRBJ2-7; 10 bases agree with TRBD1. V was clipped by 3 bases and J by 3 bases; unmatched bases: 6. This CDR3 comprises 15 residues. The germline gives CDR1 SGHNT, CDR2 YYREEE (reference sequence). This CDR3 reads CASSSPGQGYYEQYF. The CDR3 DNA follows: TGTGCCAGCAGCTCGCCGGGACAGGGGTACTACGAGCAGTACTTC.

This chain connects TRBV7-8 to TRBJ1-2; 9 nucleotides line up with TRBD1. Germline CDR1 SGHVS, CDR2 FQNEAQ. The CDR3 totals 18 residues. J was trimmed by 3 bases and V by 0 bases; bases with no gene match: 11. Here the CDR3 reads CASSLAPRAGQGDYGYTF. Written as DNA, the CDR3 is TGTGCCAGCAGCTTAGCGCCTCGAGCGGGACAGGGAGACTATGGCTACACCTTC.

This chain uses TRBV9 with TRBJ2-3; D may match TRBD1 or TRBD2 (5 bases each). The CDR3 covers 14 residues. In germline, CDR1 is SGDLS, CDR2 YYNGEE. V shed 1 base and J shed 1 base, with 7 bases lying between them. This CDR3 reads CASSVRDGTDTQYF. CDR3 sequence (DNA): TGTGCCAGCAGCGTACGGGACGGCACAGATACGCAGTATTTT.

This rearrangement joins TRBV11-1 to TRBJ1-2; no clear D. Germline CDR1 SGHAT, CDR2 FQDESV (reference sequence). V lost 5 bases and J lost 0, with 10 bases in between. CDR3 size: 14 residues. The CDR3 protein is CASSNRNSNYGYTF. The CDR3 DNA is TGTGCCAGCAGCAACAGAAACTCTAACTATGGCTACACCTTC.

V usage is TRBV7-9 and J usage is TRBJ2-3; 7 bases agree with TRBD1. The V gene end was trimmed by 6 bases and the J gene end by 3 bases; junction bases not matched to a gene: 6. Germline V gene lookup returns CDR1 SEHNR and CDR2 FQNEAQ (reference sequence). This CDR3 is 14 amino acids long. The CDR3 nucleotides read TGTGCCAGCAGTTACGGGACAGCGACAGATACGCAGTATTTT. Encoded protein: CASSYGTATDTQYF.

This sequence joins TRBV9 and TRBJ2-1, with D perhaps matching TRBD1 (7 bases). Looked up from germline, CDR1 is SGDLS and CDR2 is YYNGEE. Trimming left V 4 bases short and J 10 bases short, with 24 bases between. The CDR3 runs 16 residues. CDR3 DNA sequence: TGTGCCAGCAGCCCCCGGGAACAGGGGTGGGCGGGAGAGCAGTTCTTC. This codes for CASSPREQGWAGEQFF.

The chain joins TRBV4-2 to TRBJ2-1, with TRBD2 as a possible D gene (6 bases). CDR3 size: 14 residues. The germline V and J ends were trimmed by 1 base and 8 bases, with 12 bases remaining between them. Germline loops: CDR1 LGHNA, CDR2 YNFKEQ. CDR3 sequence: CASSQAEGVDEQFF. Written as DNA, the CDR3 is TGTGCCAGCAGCCAAGCGGAGGGAGTGGATGAGCAGTTCTTC.

The chain has TRBV7-8 and TRBJ1-1, with no clear D. The V and J ends lost 1 base and 4 bases respectively, with 7 bases between them. The CDR3 spans 13 residues. Germline V gene sequence: CDR1 SGHVS, CDR2 FQNEAQ. CDR3 coding DNA: TGTGCCAGCAGCTTAGGAGGAGGCACTGAAGCTTTCTTT. Its translation is CASSLGGGTEAFF.

The CDR3 sequence is CASSRSGLPNNEQFF. CDR3 in DNA: TGTGCCAGCAGCCGTTCGGGACTACCAAACAATGAGCAGTTCTTC. The V gene is TRBV7-3, the J gene TRBJ2-1; TRBD2 matches at 7 bases. Per germline, CDR1 SGHTA and CDR2 FQGTGA. Unmatched junction bases numbered 9, after V lost 5 bases and J lost 5 bases. This CDR3 is built from 15 residues.

V usage is TRBV12-5 and J usage is TRBJ2-1; no clear D gene. CDR1 is LGHNT, CDR2 FRNRAP, per germline. The CDR3 length is 17 residues. With 6 bases removed from V and 0 bases from J, the gap between germline ends came to 18 bases. The CDR3, as DNA: TGTGCTAGTGGCTCCCTCCCGGGCCCCAGCTCCTACAATGAGCAGTTCTTC. This gives the protein CASGSLPGPSSYNEQFF.